This TCR beta chain was recorded in a study of T cell responses to AZD1222 COVID-19 vaccine. In the study overall: Second doses were pooled across both intervals (about 4 or about 12 weeks). Study-wide findings and caveats: Sampled repertoires all dated from after the peak T cell response.

The CDR3 is 17 amino acids. The V segment lost 2 bases and the J segment 2 bases; nucleotides outside the gene matches: 8. The germline gives CDR1 MDHEN, CDR2 SYDVKM. About this clone: Its specificity is unknown.

Produced via immunoSEQ multiplex PCR; TCRdb's table is partial and in-frame only. The sample yields more than 140,000 clones, around nine tenths seen once. The rearrangement joins TRBV28 to TRBJ2-3, with TRBD1 matching 9 bases. Material: peripheral blood, obtained on day 0 of AZD1222 vaccination. The receptor's source is an adult in good health. This chain's CDR3 is CASSLRTGESSTDTQYF. DNA for the CDR3: TGTGCCAGCAGTTTAAGGACAGGGGAAAGTTCCACAGATACGCAGTATTTT. Full variable domain (rest looked up from reference TRBV28 and TRBJ2-3): DVKVTQSSRYLVKRTGEKVFLECVQDMDHENMFWYRQDPGLGLRLIYFSYDVKMKEKGDIPEGYSVSREKKERFSLILESASTNQTSMYLCASSLRTGESSTDTQYFGPGTRLTVL.